A single count supports the clone carrying this TCR beta chain. Antigen specificity is unknown. CDR1 and CDR2 from the germline V gene are LNHDA and SQIVND (reference sequence). Trimming shortened V by 3 bases and J by 2 bases, and 10 bases separated the two germline ends. This CDR3 has 14 amino acids. The sample originates from a study of T cell responses to AZD1222 COVID-19 vaccine. Overall study findings and caveats: Clonal diversity was possibly underestimated, and the donors were mostly white British, with more females.

Repertoires were generated with immunoSEQ multiplex PCR, while TCRdb's copy carries only in-frame clones and drops some. The repertoire holds 150,000 to 200,000 clones, with more than 85% as singletons. The starting material was peripheral blood, obtained 28 days after the second AZD1222 dose. The chain employs TRBV19 and TRBJ1-2; D gene uncertain. The source of this sequence is an adult who received the AZD1222 COVID-19 vaccine. The DNA for the CDR3 is TGTGCCAGTAGTATCCTCATAGGAAACTATGGCTACACCTTC. Translating gives CASSILIGNYGYTF.